This T cell receptor (beta chain) was found in a study of cytomegalovirus exposure and HLA in healthy donors. Study-wide results and limits: V- and J-gene trimming in TCR beta was tied to a missense DCLRE1C variant by an analysis performed later. Presence/absence comparisons presumed near-even sequencing depth among donors.

As regards this clone: Its cognate antigen is unknown.

PCR primers comprised 60 Vbeta and 13 Jbeta primers. Generated by immunoSEQ multiplex PCR, the TCRdb table keeps only in-frame clones and is missing some. The table includes 120,000 to 150,000 clones, 70% to 75% detected once. The sequencing input was PBMCs. The receptor comes from a woman between 25 and 40 years old in good health and CMV-seronegative.

The CDR3: CASSSRGGEEKLFF. CDR3 nucleotide sequence: TGTGCCAGCAGTTCCCGGGGGGGGGAAGAAAAACTGTTTTTT. The rearrangement uses TRBV27 and TRBJ1-4; D may be TRBD1 (5 bases). V was trimmed by 4 bases and J by 8 bases, leaving 14 bases between them. CDR1 and CDR2 (germline): MNHEY, SMNVEV (reference sequence). The CDR3 extends over 14 amino acids.